The 14 T cell receptor beta chains below all came from one sample that was sequenced in a study of cytomegalovirus exposure and HLA in healthy donors. The PCR made use of 60 Vbeta and 13 Jbeta primers. Here immunoSEQ multiplex PCR was the method, and the copy in TCRdb shows in-frame clones only, minus some. The sample has approximately 170,000 clones, more than 70% seen once; the top ten hold over 1.2%. Specimen: PBMCs. These receptors originate from a girl aged 10 to 17 in good health and CMV-seronegative.

The chain carries TRBV11-2 and TRBJ2-1; possibly TRBD1 for D (5 bases). V was trimmed by 5 bases and J by 6 bases, leaving 8 bases between them. Germline lookup yields CDR1 SGHAT and CDR2 FQNNGV. The CDR3 covers 12 residues. The CDR3 here is CASSLQGNEQFF. In DNA form, the CDR3 reads TGTGCCAGCAGCCTCCAGGGCAATGAGCAGTTCTTC.

This chain's CDR3 is CASNGQPNTGELFF. CDR3 coding DNA: TGTGCCAGTAATGGACAGCCGAACACCGGGGAGCTGTTTTTT. This rearrangement joins TRBV19 to TRBJ2-2, with D possibly matching TRBD1 (6 bases). This CDR3 contains 14 residues. Germline V gene data show CDR1 as LNHDA and CDR2 as SQIVND (reference sequence). Trimming removed 7 bases from V and 0 bases from J, with 9 bases in between.

The chain carries TRBV2 and TRBJ2-2, with D possibly TRBD1 on 6 matching bases. Germline V gives CDR1 SNHLY, CDR2 FYNNEI. V gave up 9 bases and J gave up 2 bases, with 10 bases separating them. CDR3 length equals 13 residues. CDR3 nucleotides: TGTGCCAGGTCAGGGGAAAACACCGGGGAGCTGTTTTTT. Amino acids: CARSGENTGELFF.

The chain joins TRBV29-1 to TRBJ2-4; maybe TRBD1 (6 bases). The CDR3 extends over 14 amino acids. V was pared by 0 bases and J by 6 bases, with 12 bases between. Per the germline V gene, CDR1 is SQVTM and CDR2 is ANQGSEA. The chain's CDR3 is CSVEDRRGRNIQYF. The CDR3 region has the DNA TGCAGCGTTGAAGATCGCAGGGGTCGAAACATTCAGTACTTC.

This clone was detected once. V gene TRBV7-2 combines with J gene TRBJ2-5; possibly TRBD2 for D (6 bases). CDR1 and CDR2 (germline): SGHTA, FQGNSA. Trimming pared 1 base from V and 2 bases from J, leaving 11 bases between. The CDR3 sequence is 15 residues long. The CDR3 here is CASSLDARGQETQYF. The CDR3 DNA reads as TGTGCCAGCAGCTTAGACGCGCGGGGACAAGAGACCCAGTACTTC.

The V gene is TRBV6-1, the J gene TRBJ1-2; D perhaps matches TRBD1 (6 bases). This CDR3 spans 16 amino acids. The V and J ends lost 1 base and 2 bases respectively, with 14 bases between them. Germline CDR1 is MNHNS and CDR2 is SASEGT. The CDR3 DNA reads as TGTGCCAGCAGTGAAGACTCCGGGGGGCGGAACTATGGCTACACCTTC. Protein: CASSEDSGGRNYGYTF.

V usage is TRBV5-1 and J usage is TRBJ2-5; 8 bases are shared with TRBD2. Per germline, CDR1 SGHRS and CDR2 YFSETQ. This CDR3 has 16 residues. V was pared by 0 bases and J by 9 bases, with 13 bases of the junction left unmatched. The CDR3 DNA is TGCGCCAGCAGCTTGGTACCGGGCGGGGGGAGTGAGGCCCAGTACTTC. Its protein product is CASSLVPGGGSEAQYF.

The chain is built from TRBV7-3 and TRBJ2-5, with a weak D call TRBD2 (5 bases). Per the germline V gene, CDR1 is SGHTA and CDR2 is FQGTGA. V shed 3 bases and J shed 5 bases, with 10 bases lying between them. The CDR3 extends over 13 amino acids. The CDR3 protein is CASSFREGETQYF. The CDR3 DNA sequence: TGTGCCAGCAGCTTTCGGGAAGGGGAGACCCAGTACTTC.

CDR3 sequence (DNA): TGTGCCAGCAGTGAAGCGCCCTCGAGCTCCTATAATTCACCCCTCCACTTT. Translation: CASSEAPSSSYNSPLHF. The chain carries TRBV6-1 and TRBJ1-6; no reliable D call. This CDR3 spans 17 amino acids. Germline V lookup: CDR1 MNHNS, CDR2 SASEGT. V dropped 0 bases and J dropped 0 bases, with 9 bases sitting between them.

This chain connects TRBV2 to TRBJ1-4, with TRBD1 as a possible D gene (6 bases). The V and J ends lost 1 base and 8 bases respectively, with 14 bases between them. Germline V gives CDR1 SNHLY, CDR2 FYNNEI. The CDR3 has 15 amino acids. The CDR3 here is CASSEESGAGEKLFF. In nucleotides, the CDR3 is TGTGCCAGCAGTGAAGAATCAGGGGCTGGAGAAAAACTGTTTTTT. Variable domain in full (rest from reference TRBV2 and TRBJ1-4): EPEVTQTPSHQVTQMGQEVILRCVPISNHLYFYWYRQILGQKVEFLVSFYNNEISEKSEIFDDQFSVERPDGSNFTLKIRSTKLEDSAMYFCASSEESGAGEKLFFGSGTQLSVL.

The chain carries TRBV18 and TRBJ2-7; 9 positions match TRBD1. CDR1 and CDR2 (germline): KGHSH, LQKENI. The CDR3 consists of 15 residues. V lost 0 bases to trimming and J lost 7 bases; unmatched junction nucleotides: 7. CDR3 residues: CASSPPGQGPLEQYF. The CDR3, as DNA: TGTGCCAGCTCACCACCGGGACAGGGCCCTCTGGAGCAGTACTTC.

This clone was recorded only once. The rearrangement links TRBV15 to TRBJ1-5; D perhaps matches TRBD1 (5 bases). V was shortened by 5 bases and J by 7 bases, with 18 bases between the two germline ends. CDR1 LNHNV and CDR2 YYDKDF come from the germline V gene (reference sequence). This CDR3 region has 15 residues. The CDR3 protein is CATSGEWGRAQPQHF. For the CDR3, the DNA is TGTGCCACCAGCGGCGAATGGGGGAGGGCCCAGCCCCAGCATTTT. Supplemented by reference TRBV15 and TRBJ1-5, the full variable domain reads DAMVIQNPRYQVTQFGKPVTLSCSQTLNHNVMYWYQQKSSQAPKLLFHYYDKDFNNEADTPDNFQSRRPNTSFCFLDIRSPGLGDTAMYLCATSGEWGRAQPQHFGDGTRLSIL.

V gene TRBV27 combines with J gene TRBJ2-3, with 10 bases aligning to TRBD2. The germline V gene has CDR1 MNHEY and CDR2 SMNVEV (reference sequence). V lost 6 bases and J lost 5; bases outside the gene matches: 8. The CDR3 spans 15 residues. The CDR3 DNA is TGTGCCAGCAGCAACCCTAGCGGGGGAAGAGATACGCAGTATTTT. This gives the protein CASSNPSGGRDTQYF.

The rearrangement links TRBV27 to TRBJ1-5; 8 nucleotides agree with TRBD1. The V and J ends lost 2 bases and 3 bases, in that order; junction bases with no gene match: 12. CDR3 length: 18 residues. CDR1 MNHEY and CDR2 SMNVEV come from the germline V gene (reference sequence). CDR3 sequence (DNA): TGTGCCAGCAGTTTACGGGGGGACAGGTACACGCCCAATCAGCCCCAGCATTTT. Its translation: CASSLRGDRYTPNQPQHF.